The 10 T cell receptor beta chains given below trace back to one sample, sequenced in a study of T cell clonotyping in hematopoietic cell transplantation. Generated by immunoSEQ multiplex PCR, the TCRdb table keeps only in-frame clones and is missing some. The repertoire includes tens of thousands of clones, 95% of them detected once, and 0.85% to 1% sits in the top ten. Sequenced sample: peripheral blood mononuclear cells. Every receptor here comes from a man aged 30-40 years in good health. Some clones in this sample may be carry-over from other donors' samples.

In nucleotides, the CDR3 is TGTGCCAGTAGTATCGTACTTCCAGGGGGGAATGAGCAGTTCTTC. This gives the protein CASSIVLPGGNEQFF. The chain couples TRBV19 to TRBJ2-1, with TRBD1 as a possible D gene (7 bases). Per germline, CDR1 LNHDA and CDR2 SQIVND (reference sequence). Trimming left V 3 bases short and J 7 bases short, with 16 bases between. The CDR3 is made up of 15 amino acids. The full variable domain, completed using reference TRBV19 and TRBJ2-1, is DGGITQSPKYLFRKEGQNVTLSCEQNLNHDAMYWYRQDPGQGLRLIYYSQIVNDFQKGDIAEGYSVSREKKESFPLTVTSAQKNPTAFYLCASSIVLPGGNEQFFGPGTRLTVL.

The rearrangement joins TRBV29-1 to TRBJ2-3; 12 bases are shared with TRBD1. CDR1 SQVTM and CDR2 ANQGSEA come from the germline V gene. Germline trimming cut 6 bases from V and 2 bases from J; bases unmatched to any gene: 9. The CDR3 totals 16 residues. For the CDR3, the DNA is TGCAGCGTGCGACGGGACAGGGGGCCCCTCACAGATACGCAGTATTTT. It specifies CSVRRDRGPLTDTQYF.

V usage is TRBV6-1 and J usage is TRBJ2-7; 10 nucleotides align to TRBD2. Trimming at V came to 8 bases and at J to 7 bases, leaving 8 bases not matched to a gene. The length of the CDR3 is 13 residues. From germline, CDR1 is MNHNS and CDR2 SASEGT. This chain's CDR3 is CASQPSGRGEQYF. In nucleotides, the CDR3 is TGTGCCAGCCAGCCCAGCGGGAGGGGTGAGCAGTACTTC.

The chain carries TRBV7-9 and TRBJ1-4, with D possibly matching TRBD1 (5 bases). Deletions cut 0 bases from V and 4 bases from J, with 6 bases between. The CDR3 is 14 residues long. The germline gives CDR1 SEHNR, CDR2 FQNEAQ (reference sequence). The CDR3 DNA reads TGTGCCAGCAGCTTAGCCGGGGGTAATGAAAAACTGTTTTTT. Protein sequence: CASSLAGGNEKLFF.

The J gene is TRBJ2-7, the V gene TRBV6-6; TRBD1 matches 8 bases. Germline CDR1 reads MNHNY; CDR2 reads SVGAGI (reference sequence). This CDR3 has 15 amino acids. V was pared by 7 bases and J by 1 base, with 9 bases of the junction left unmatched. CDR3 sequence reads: CASKPQQGVSYEQYF. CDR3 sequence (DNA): TGTGCCAGCAAACCGCAACAGGGGGTGTCCTACGAGCAGTACTTC.

The CDR3 sequence: CASSDSIKKRETGETQYF. In DNA, the CDR3 is TGTGCCAGCAGTGACTCGATAAAAAAACGGGAAACAGGAGAGACCCAGTACTTC. The chain uses TRBV6-4 and TRBJ2-5; D tentatively reads TRBD1 or TRBD2 (5 bases each). The germline CDR1 and CDR2 sequences are MRHNA and SNTAGT. Trimming removed 0 bases from V and 4 bases from J, with 21 bases in between. The CDR3 is 18 amino acids.

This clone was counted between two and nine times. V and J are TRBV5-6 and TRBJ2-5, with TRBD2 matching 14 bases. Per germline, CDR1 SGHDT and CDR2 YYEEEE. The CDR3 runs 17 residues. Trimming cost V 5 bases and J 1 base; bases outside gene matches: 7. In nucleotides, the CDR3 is TGTGCCAGCAGACATGGACTAGCGGGAGGTATCCAAGAGACCCAGTACTTC. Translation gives CASRHGLAGGIQETQYF.

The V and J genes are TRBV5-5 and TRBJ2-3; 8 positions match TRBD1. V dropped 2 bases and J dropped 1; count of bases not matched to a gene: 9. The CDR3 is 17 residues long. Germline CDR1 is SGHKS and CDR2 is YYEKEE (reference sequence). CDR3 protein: CASSFRQSTGGTDTQYF. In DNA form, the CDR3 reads TGTGCCAGCAGCTTCCGCCAATCGACAGGGGGCACAGATACGCAGTATTTT.

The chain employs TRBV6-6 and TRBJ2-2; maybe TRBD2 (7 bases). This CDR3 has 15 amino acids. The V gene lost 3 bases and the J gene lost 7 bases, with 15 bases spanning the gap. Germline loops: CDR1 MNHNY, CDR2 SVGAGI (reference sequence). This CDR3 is CASSYSGGADGELFF. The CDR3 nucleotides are TGTGCCAGCAGTTATTCGGGGGGCGCGGACGGGGAGCTGTTTTTT.

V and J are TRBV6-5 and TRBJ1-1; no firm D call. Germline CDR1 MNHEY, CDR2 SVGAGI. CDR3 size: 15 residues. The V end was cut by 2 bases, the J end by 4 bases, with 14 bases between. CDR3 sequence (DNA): TGTGCCAGCAGTTACGGCCAGGTCATCGGCACTGAAGCTTTCTTT. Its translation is CASSYGQVIGTEAFF.